This is a list of T cell receptor beta chains from one sample in a study of T cell responses to AZD1222 COVID-19 vaccine. Clones were sequenced by immunoSEQ multiplex PCR, and TCRdb holds only the in-frame ones, with some missing. The top ten clones hold 1.5% to 2% of a sample with about 150,000 clones, around 90% of them seen once. The sample in question was peripheral blood, obtained on day 0 of AZD1222 vaccination. The receptors stem from an adult in good health. The CDR3 runs from the conserved cysteine through the conserved F or W. D genes are given only for firm matches. Not all rows give a size; the values are once, few, many and, for expanded clones, a class.

clone_size	v_call	d_call	j_call	cdr3_aa	cdr3_nt
few	TRBV7-9	.	TRBJ2-7	CASSPRWSDSYEQYF	TGTGCCAGCAGCCCGAGGTGGAGCGACTCCTACGAGCAGTACTTC
.	TRBV7-2	.	TRBJ2-7	CASSIPGSYEQYF	TGTGCCAGCAGCATACCGGGGTCCTACGAGCAGTACTTC
.	TRBV7-2	.	TRBJ1-5	CASSLSGLSQPQHF	TGTGCCAGCAGCTTATCGGGTCTCTCTCAGCCCCAGCATTTT
.	TRBV4-2	.	TRBJ1-1	CASSRGGAQNTEAFF	TGTGCCAGCAGCCGGGGGGGGGCCCAAAACACTGAAGCTTTCTTT
.	TRBV15	.	TRBJ1-2	CATSREGRFSYGYTF	TGTGCCACCAGCAGAGAAGGCAGATTTAGCTATGGCTACACCTTC
.	TRBV27	.	TRBJ2-2	CASSLWASSLGELFF	TGTGCCAGCAGTTTATGGGCCAGTTCCCTAGGGGAGCTGTTTTTT
.	TRBV27	.	TRBJ2-1	CASSRVRGRAQNRDEQFF	TGTGCCAGCAGCCGGGTTAGGGGGAGGGCTCAAAATCGGGATGAGCAGTTCTTC
.	TRBV6-5	.	TRBJ1-1	CASSYSRWGSEAFF	TGTGCCAGCAGTTACTCGAGATGGGGATCTGAAGCTTTCTTT
.	TRBV4-1	.	TRBJ1-5	CASSQRPREGINQPQHF	TGCGCCAGCAGCCAACGGCCCAGGGAGGGTATCAATCAGCCCCAGCATTTT
.	TRBV6-1	.	TRBJ2-3	CASSERVGIADTQYF	TGTGCCAGCAGTGAAAGGGTCGGGATCGCAGATACGCAGTATTTT
.	TRBV30	.	TRBJ1-3	CAWRQSGNTIYF	TGTGCCTGGAGGCAGTCTGGAAACACCATATATTTT
.	TRBV7-3	.	TRBJ1-2	CASSFGSNYGYTF	TGTGCCAGCAGCTTCGGTTCTAACTATGGCTACACCTTC
.	TRBV4-2	TRBD1	TRBJ1-2	CASSQDGQVYGYTF	TGTGCCAGCAGCCAAGATGGACAGGTCTATGGCTACACCTTC
.	TRBV12-3/TRBV12-4	.	TRBJ1-5	CASSDSFQPQHF	TGTGCCAGCAGCGACAGTTTTCAGCCCCAGCATTTT
.	TRBV6-5	TRBD2	TRBJ2-7	CASSQRELSYEQYF	TGTGCCAGCAGCCAGCGGGAACTATCCTACGAGCAGTACTTC
.	TRBV2	.	TRBJ2-7	CASKPIGFHEQYF	TGTGCCAGCAAACCCATTGGATTCCACGAGCAGTACTTC
.	TRBV29-1	TRBD1	TRBJ1-1	CSVERTGINTEAFF	TGCAGCGTTGAAAGGACAGGGATTAACACTGAAGCTTTCTTT
.	TRBV5-1	.	TRBJ2-3	CASSLDRVTDTQYF	TGCGCCAGCAGCTTGGATAGAGTCACAGATACGCAGTATTTT
.	TRBV7-9	TRBD1	TRBJ2-3	CASSSILSGGPSTDTQYF	TGTGCCAGCAGCTCAATCTTATCAGGGGGCCCGAGCACAGATACGCAGTATTTT
.	TRBV10-2	TRBD2	TRBJ2-7	CASSEPGTSGDEQYF	TGCGCCAGCAGTGAGCCCGGGACTAGCGGAGACGAGCAGTACTTC
.	TRBV19	TRBD1	TRBJ1-2	CASSPEGTGLYGYTF	TGTGCCAGTAGTCCGGAAGGGACAGGGCTTTATGGCTACACCTTC
.	TRBV6-4	TRBD2	TRBJ2-7	CASREYSGSSPEQYF	TGTGCCAGCAGAGAATACAGCGGGAGCTCTCCCGAGCAGTACTTC
.	TRBV18	.	TRBJ2-7	CASSPQGHLFYEQYF	TGTGCCAGCTCACCACAGGGACACCTGTTCTACGAGCAGTACTTC
.	TRBV4-1	TRBD1	TRBJ1-3	CASSQEGQGARGNTIYF	TGCGCCAGCAGCCAAGAGGGACAGGGGGCGAGGGGAAACACCATATATTTT
.	TRBV18	.	TRBJ2-3	CASSPPGRTDTQYF	TGTGCCAGCTCACCACCTGGCCGCACAGATACGCAGTATTTT
.	TRBV6-5	.	TRBJ2-7	CASSPRGGARDEQYF	TGTGCCAGCAGTCCCCGGGGTGGGGCCCGGGACGAGCAGTACTTC
once	TRBV6-1	.	TRBJ1-6	CASSEAPGRGGSPLHF	TGTGCCAGCAGTGAAGCCCCAGGACGGGGAGGTTCACCCCTCCACTTT
.	TRBV7-9	TRBD1	TRBJ1-2	CASSFSDRAGYGYTF	TGTGCCAGCAGCTTTTCGGACAGGGCAGGCTATGGCTACACCTTC
.	TRBV6-5	.	TRBJ2-3	CASSYSLSGTTDTQYF	TGTGCCAGCAGTTACTCGCTATCAGGGACCACAGATACGCAGTATTTT